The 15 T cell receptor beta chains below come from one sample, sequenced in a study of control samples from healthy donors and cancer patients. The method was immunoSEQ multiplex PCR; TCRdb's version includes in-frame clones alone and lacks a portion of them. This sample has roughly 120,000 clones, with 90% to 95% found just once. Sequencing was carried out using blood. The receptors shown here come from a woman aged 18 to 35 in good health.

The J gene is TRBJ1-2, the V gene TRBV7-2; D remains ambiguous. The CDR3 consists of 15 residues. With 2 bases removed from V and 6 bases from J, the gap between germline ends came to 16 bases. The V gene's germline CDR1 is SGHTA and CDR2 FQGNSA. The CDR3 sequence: CASSLNSRERDGYTF. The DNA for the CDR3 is TGTGCCAGCAGCTTAAACTCAAGGGAGCGGGATGGCTACACCTTC.

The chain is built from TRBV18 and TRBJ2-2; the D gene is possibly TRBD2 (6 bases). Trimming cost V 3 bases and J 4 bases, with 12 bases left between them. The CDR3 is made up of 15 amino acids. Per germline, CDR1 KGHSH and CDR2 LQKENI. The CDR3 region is CASSPNRLGTGELFF. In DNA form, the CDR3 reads TGTGCCAGCTCACCGAATAGACTAGGCACCGGGGAGCTGTTTTTT.

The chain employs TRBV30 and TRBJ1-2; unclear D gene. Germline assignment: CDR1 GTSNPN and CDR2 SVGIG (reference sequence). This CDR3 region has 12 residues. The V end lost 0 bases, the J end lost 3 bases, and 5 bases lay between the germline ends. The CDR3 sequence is CAWSVGYYGYTF. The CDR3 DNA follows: TGTGCCTGGAGTGTGGGTTACTATGGCTACACCTTC.

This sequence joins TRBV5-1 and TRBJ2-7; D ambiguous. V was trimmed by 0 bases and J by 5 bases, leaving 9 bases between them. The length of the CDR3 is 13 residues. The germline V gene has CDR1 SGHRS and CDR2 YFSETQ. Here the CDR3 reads CASSLEGRNEQYF. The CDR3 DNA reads TGCGCCAGCAGCTTGGAGGGCAGAAACGAGCAGTACTTC.

DNA for the CDR3: TGTGCCAGCAGTGAAGGAGGACAGGCCACTTGGTATGAGCAGTTCTTC. It codes for CASSEGGQATWYEQFF. The chain joins TRBV6-1 to TRBJ2-1; 7 positions match TRBD1. The trim removed 1 base at V and 8 bases at J, leaving 11 bases unmatched. Germline values: CDR1 MNHNS, CDR2 SASEGT. This CDR3 contains 16 residues.

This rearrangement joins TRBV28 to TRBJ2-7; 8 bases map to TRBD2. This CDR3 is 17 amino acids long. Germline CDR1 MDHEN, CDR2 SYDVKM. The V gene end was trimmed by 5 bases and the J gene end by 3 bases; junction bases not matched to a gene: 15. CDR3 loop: CASSSHVRLAGHYEQYF. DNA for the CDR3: TGTGCCAGCAGTAGTCACGTCAGGTTAGCGGGACACTACGAGCAGTACTTC.

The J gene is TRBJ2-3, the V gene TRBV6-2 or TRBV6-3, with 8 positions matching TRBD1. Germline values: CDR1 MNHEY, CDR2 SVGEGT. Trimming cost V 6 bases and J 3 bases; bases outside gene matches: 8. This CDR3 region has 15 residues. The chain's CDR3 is CASSPQGAKTDTQYF. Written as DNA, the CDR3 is TGTGCCAGCAGCCCGCAGGGGGCGAAGACAGATACGCAGTATTTT.

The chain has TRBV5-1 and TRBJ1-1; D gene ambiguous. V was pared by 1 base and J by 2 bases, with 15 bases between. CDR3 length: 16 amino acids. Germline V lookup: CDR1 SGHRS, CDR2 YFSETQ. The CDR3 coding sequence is TGCGCCAGCAGCTTGTTTGTAAGGACGCCAAACACTGAAGCTTTCTTT. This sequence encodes CASSLFVRTPNTEAFF.

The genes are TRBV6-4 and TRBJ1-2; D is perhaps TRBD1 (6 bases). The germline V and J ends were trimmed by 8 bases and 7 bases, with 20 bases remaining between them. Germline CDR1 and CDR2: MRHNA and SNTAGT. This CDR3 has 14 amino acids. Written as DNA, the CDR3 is TGTGCCAGCTGGGGTAAGAGGGGGGCCAGTGGCTACACCTTC. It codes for CASWGKRGASGYTF.

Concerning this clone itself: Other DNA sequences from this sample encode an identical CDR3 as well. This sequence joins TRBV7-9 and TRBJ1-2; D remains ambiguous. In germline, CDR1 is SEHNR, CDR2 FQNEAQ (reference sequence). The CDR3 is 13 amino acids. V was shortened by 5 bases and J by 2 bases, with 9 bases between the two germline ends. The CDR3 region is CASSEGGNYGYTF. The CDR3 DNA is TGTGCCAGCAGCGAGGGAGGGAACTATGGCTACACCTTC.

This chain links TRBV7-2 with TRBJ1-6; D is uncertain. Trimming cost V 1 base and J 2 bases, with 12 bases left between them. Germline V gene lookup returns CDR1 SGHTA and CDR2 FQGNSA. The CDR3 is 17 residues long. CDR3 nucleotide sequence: TGTGCCAGCAGCTTAGAAGGACGGCGGGCCTATAATTCACCCCTCCACTTT. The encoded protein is CASSLEGRRAYNSPLHF.

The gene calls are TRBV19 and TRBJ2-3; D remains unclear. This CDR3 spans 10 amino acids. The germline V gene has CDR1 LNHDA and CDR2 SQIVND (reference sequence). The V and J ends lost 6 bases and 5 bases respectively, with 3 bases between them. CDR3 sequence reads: CASRGDTQYF. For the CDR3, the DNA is TGTGCCAGTAGAGGAGATACGCAGTATTTT.

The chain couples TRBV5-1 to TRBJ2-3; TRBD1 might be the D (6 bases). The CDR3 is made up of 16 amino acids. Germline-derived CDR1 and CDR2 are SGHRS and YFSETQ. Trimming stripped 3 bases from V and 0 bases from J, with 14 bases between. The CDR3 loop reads CASSSDSEASTDTQYF. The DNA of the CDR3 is TGCGCCAGCAGCTCGGACAGCGAGGCTAGCACAGATACGCAGTATTTT.

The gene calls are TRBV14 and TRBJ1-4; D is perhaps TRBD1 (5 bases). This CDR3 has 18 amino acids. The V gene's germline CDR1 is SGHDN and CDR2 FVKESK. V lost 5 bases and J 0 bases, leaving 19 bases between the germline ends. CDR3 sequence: CASSTGQVRAATNEKLFF. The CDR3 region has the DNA TGTGCCAGCAGCACAGGACAAGTCCGAGCTGCAACTAATGAAAAACTGTTTTTT.

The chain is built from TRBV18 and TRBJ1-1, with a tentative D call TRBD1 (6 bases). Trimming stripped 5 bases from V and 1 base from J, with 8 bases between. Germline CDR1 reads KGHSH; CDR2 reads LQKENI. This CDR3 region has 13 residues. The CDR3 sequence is CASSGQKNTEAFF. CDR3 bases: TGTGCCAGCTCAGGACAGAAGAACACTGAAGCTTTCTTT.